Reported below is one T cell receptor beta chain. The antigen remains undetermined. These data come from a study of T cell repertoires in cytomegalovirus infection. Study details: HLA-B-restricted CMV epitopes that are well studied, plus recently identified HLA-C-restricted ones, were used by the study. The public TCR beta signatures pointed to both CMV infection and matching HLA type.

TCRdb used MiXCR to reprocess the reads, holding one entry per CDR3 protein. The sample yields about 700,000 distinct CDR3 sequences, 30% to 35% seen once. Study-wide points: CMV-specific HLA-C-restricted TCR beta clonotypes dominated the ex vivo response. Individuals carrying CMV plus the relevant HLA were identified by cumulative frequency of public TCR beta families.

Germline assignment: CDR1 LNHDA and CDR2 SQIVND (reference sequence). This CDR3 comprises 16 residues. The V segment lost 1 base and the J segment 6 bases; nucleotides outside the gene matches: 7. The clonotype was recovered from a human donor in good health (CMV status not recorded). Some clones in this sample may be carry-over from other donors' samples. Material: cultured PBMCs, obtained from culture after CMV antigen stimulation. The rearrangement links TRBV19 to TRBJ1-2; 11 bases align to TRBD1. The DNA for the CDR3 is TGTGCCAGTAGTATAGTGCCGGGACAGGGGGGTCATGGCTACACCTTC. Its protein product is CASSIVPGQGGHGYTF.